The text below deals with one T cell receptor beta chain. The antigen is undetermined. This entry belongs to a study of T-cell reconstitution after alpha-beta-depleted transplantation in children. General observations from the study: Reported findings indicate that, about two months after transplant, alpha-beta T cells came from several hundred expanded clones, which were derived from non-depleted graft cells. One year post-transplant, T-cell counts and diversity were largely derived from T cells produced anew. Certain patients had high TCRbeta diversity at day 60, and it came from recipient T cells and thymic progenitors that survived.

V was pared by 4 bases and J by 3 bases, with 18 bases between. The germline CDR1 and CDR2 sequences are SGHTA and FQGNSA. The CDR3 has 16 amino acids. The authors prepared the TCRbeta library with unique molecular identifiers. TCRdb re-called the PCR reads with MiXCR, one entry per CDR3 protein. The data show 550,000 to 600,000 distinct CDR3 sequences, roughly 23% seen once. The rearrangement uses TRBV7-2 and TRBJ2-5, with D perhaps given as TRBD1 or TRBD2 (5 bases each). The sequence came from a boy younger than two who had a stem cell transplant for acute myeloid leukemia, so the T cells may come from the graft donor. The sample consisted of PBMCs, mostly from graft donor cells, taken 360 days after TCRalphabeta/CD19-depleted stem cell transplant. The CDR3 reads CASSSGRDQKKETQYF. CDR3 coding DNA: TGTGCCAGCAGCTCAGGCCGGGACCAAAAAAAAGAGACCCAGTACTTC.